A single sample is the source of the 17 T cell receptor beta chains below, sequenced in a study of blood T cell dynamics during melanoma immunotherapy. The protocol was immunoSEQ multiplex PCR, while the TCRdb copy is restricted to in-frame clones and leaves out a portion. The sample lists roughly 6,900 clones; around 80% were seen once. Described time point: pre-treatment baseline. The input for sequencing was blood, taken from a patient treated with checkpoint blockade. These receptors all come from a human donor with melanoma.

CDR3 nucleotide sequence: TGTGCCAGCAGTGAATCTCATACTGGGCGACGGGAGCAGTTCTTC. Its protein is CASSESHTGRREQFF. The rearrangement uses TRBV6-1 and TRBJ2-1; the D is unclear. The CDR3 is 15 amino acids. V was trimmed by 2 bases and J by 10 bases, leaving 18 bases between them. The germline V gene encodes CDR1 MNHNS and CDR2 SASEGT.

The V and J genes are TRBV5-1 and TRBJ2-1, with 9 bases matching TRBD2. V lost 0 bases, J lost 8 bases, and 9 bases stayed unmatched. The germline CDR1 and CDR2 sequences are SGHRS and YFSETQ. CDR3 length equals 16 residues. This chain's CDR3 is CASSLGPGLAWDEQFF. CDR3 sequence (DNA): TGCGCCAGCAGCTTGGGCCCGGGACTAGCTTGGGATGAGCAGTTCTTC.

This clone was counted once. The chain joins TRBV6-5 to TRBJ1-1; maybe TRBD1 (5 bases). CDR1 is MNHEY and CDR2 is SVGAGI in the germline V gene. The CDR3 sequence is 13 residues long. The germline V and J ends were trimmed by 10 bases and 7 bases, with 19 bases remaining between them. CDR3 in amino acids: CAISSLDSVEAFF. In DNA form, the CDR3 reads TGTGCCATCTCCAGTCTTGACAGCGTTGAAGCTTTCTTT.

This clone was detected only a few times. This chain uses TRBV2 with TRBJ1-5; no reliable D call. Germline values: CDR1 SNHLY, CDR2 FYNNEI. The V gene lost 5 bases and the J gene lost 6 bases, with 11 bases spanning the gap. The CDR3 consists of 13 residues. The CDR3 coding sequence is TGTGCCAGCAGTCTCTATTTGGGTCAGCCCCAGCATTTT. The encoded protein is CASSLYLGQPQHF. Full variable domain (missing parts from reference TRBV2 and TRBJ1-5): EPEVTQTPSHQVTQMGQEVILRCVPISNHLYFYWYRQILGQKVEFLVSFYNNEISEKSEIFDDQFSVERPDGSNFTLKIRSTKLEDSAMYFCASSLYLGQPQHFGDGTRLSIL.

The chain recombines TRBV6-5 with TRBJ2-7; 11 nucleotides align to TRBD1. J was trimmed by 2 bases and V by 5 bases; bases with no gene match: 2. CDR1 MNHEY and CDR2 SVGAGI come from the germline V gene. This CDR3 comprises 14 residues. The DNA for the CDR3 is TGTGCCAGCAGTGGGACAGGGGGAGCCTACGAGCAGTACTTC. Translated: CASSGTGGAYEQYF.

This clone occurred a few times. The DNA of the CDR3 is TGTGCCAGCAGCGTAGATAAGGGGAACACTGAAGCTTTCTTT. Its translation: CASSVDKGNTEAFF. The chain carries TRBV9 and TRBJ1-1; D remains unclear. CDR1 and CDR2 from the germline V gene are SGDLS and YYNGEE. V lost 0 bases and J lost 1, with 7 bases in between. CDR3 length: 14 amino acids.

The chain recombines TRBV9 with TRBJ2-1; weak D call: TRBD2 (5 bases). Germline-derived CDR1 and CDR2 are SGDLS and YYNGEE. Trimming stripped 4 bases from V and 4 bases from J, with 15 bases between. There are 15 residues in the CDR3. CDR3 in DNA: TGTGCCAGCAGCCCCGGGGATTCCTCATACAATGAGCAGTTCTTC. Its protein product is CASSPGDSSYNEQFF. Filled out from reference TRBV9 and TRBJ2-1, the complete variable domain reads DSGVTQTPKHLITATGQRVTLRCSPRSGDLSVYWYQQSLDQGLQFLIQYYNGEERAKGNILERFSAQQFPDLHSELNLSSLELGDSALYFCASSPGDSSYNEQFFGPGTRLTVL.

The chain combines TRBV11-2 with TRBJ2-1; TRBD2 might be the D (5 bases). Germline assignment: CDR1 SGHAT and CDR2 FQNNGV. The V end lost 1 base, the J end lost 3 bases, and 10 bases lay between the germline ends. The CDR3 extends over 15 amino acids. CDR3 residues: CASSLGSAVYNEQFF. The CDR3 DNA reads as TGTGCCAGCAGCTTAGGGTCAGCGGTCTACAATGAGCAGTTCTTC.

The V gene is TRBV16, the J gene TRBJ2-7; D not resolved. Germline CDR1 is KGHSY and CDR2 is FQNENV. The CDR3 has 13 residues. Trimming cost V 4 bases and J 3 bases, with 10 bases left between them. In nucleotides, the CDR3 is TGTGCCAGCAGCCCATCCGCGGACTACGAGCAGTACTTC. Residues: CASSPSADYEQYF.

The chain links TRBV6-5 to TRBJ1-2, with D perhaps TRBD1 (6 bases). CDR3 size: 15 residues. Looked up from germline, CDR1 is MNHEY and CDR2 is SVGAGI. Trimming removed 0 bases from V and 1 base from J, with 9 bases in between. In DNA, the CDR3 is TGTGCCAGCAGTTACTCGAGGACAGATAACTATGGCTACACCTTC. It translates to CASSYSRTDNYGYTF.

This chain links TRBV5-1 with TRBJ2-3, with 12 bases lining up with TRBD2. Per the germline V gene, CDR1 is SGHRS and CDR2 is YFSETQ. V lost 2 bases to trimming and J lost 10 bases; unmatched junction nucleotides: 11. CDR3 length: 16 amino acids. The DNA of the CDR3 is TGCGCCAGCAGCTTTACGCCGACTAGCGGGGGTCGGTCGCAGTATTTT. Translated: CASSFTPTSGGRSQYF.

The genes are TRBV29-1 and TRBJ1-1; maybe TRBD1 (5 bases). CDR1 is SQVTM, CDR2 ANQGSEA, per germline. This CDR3 has 15 residues. V was pared by 7 bases and J by 1 base, with 19 bases between. CDR3 nucleotides: TGCAGCGCGGACGGTCGGGGGACGGGGAACACTGAAGCTTTCTTT. It specifies CSADGRGTGNTEAFF.

Only a few counts were recorded for this clone. The V gene is TRBV5-6, the J gene TRBJ2-5, with 16 nucleotides matching TRBD2. From germline, CDR1 is SGHDT and CDR2 YYEEEE. J lost 7 bases, V lost 4 bases, and 7 bases had no gene match. The CDR3 loop spans 16 amino acids. The CDR3, as DNA: TGTGCCAGCAGCCCGGGACTAGCGGGGGGGCAGGGGACCCAGTACTTC. Its protein product is CASSPGLAGGQGTQYF.

V and J are TRBV12-5 and TRBJ1-5; 7 bases match TRBD1. The CDR3 extends over 14 amino acids. V shed 6 bases, J shed 5 bases, and the junction held 7 bases outside the gene matches. CDR1 and CDR2 from the germline V gene are LGHNT and FRNRAP. This CDR3 reads CASGAGTEYQPQHF. CDR3 sequence (DNA): TGTGCTAGTGGGGCCGGGACAGAGTATCAGCCCCAGCATTTT.

CDR3 DNA: TGTGCCAGCAGTTACTCGGCGGACCCTAACTATGGCTACACCTTC. It encodes CASSYSADPNYGYTF. The V gene is TRBV6-6, the J gene TRBJ1-2; no reliable D call. The CDR3 length is 15 residues. The V end was cut by 0 bases, the J end by 0 bases, with 8 bases between. CDR1 and CDR2 from the germline V gene are MNHNY and SVGAGI (reference sequence).

The chain couples TRBV2 to TRBJ1-1, with D tentatively TRBD1 (5 bases). The CDR3 is 13 amino acids. CDR1 is SNHLY, CDR2 FYNNEI, per germline. Deletions cut 4 bases from V and 3 bases from J, with 9 bases between. CDR3 amino acids: CASSGQWYTEAFF. Here the CDR3 DNA reads TGTGCCAGCAGTGGACAGTGGTACACTGAAGCTTTCTTT.

V usage is TRBV11-2 and J usage is TRBJ1-3; no reliable D call. CDR1 and CDR2 from the germline V gene are SGHAT and FQNNGV. The CDR3 loop spans 14 amino acids. The V end was cut by 5 bases, the J end by 4 bases, with 12 bases between. The CDR3: CASSPQATGNTIYF. The CDR3 DNA is TGTGCCAGCAGCCCCCAAGCTACAGGAAACACCATATATTTT.